This T cell receptor (beta chain) was found in a study of cytomegalovirus exposure and HLA in healthy donors. The PCR was carried out with 60 Vbeta primers and 13 Jbeta primers. Profiled with immunoSEQ multiplex PCR; TCRdb holds only in-frame clones, not every one. The sample has about 110,000 clones; 82% are singletons. Worth noting for this clone: Antigen specificity is unknown.

Study conclusions and caveats: HLA allele associations emerged for around 15,000 TCR beta sequences in a later analysis, at 0.05 false discovery rate. Most subjects had HLA-A and HLA-B alleles reportedly predicted accurately by TCR beta sequences. Previously analyzed data showed that most TCR beta V segments were productive at a frequency of about 87% or about 30%.

V lost 3 bases, J lost 5 bases, and 5 bases stayed unmatched. From germline, CDR1 is MDHEN and CDR2 SYDVKM. The CDR3 covers 15 residues. Sequencing used PBMCs. The chain joins TRBV28 to TRBJ1-4; 8 bases match TRBD1. The source is a man aged 30 to 45 in good health and CMV-seropositive. The CDR3 DNA is TGTGCCAGCAGTTTTGCGGGACAGGCCAATGAAAAACTGTTTTTT. It codes for CASSFAGQANEKLFF.